This T cell receptor (beta chain) was retrieved from a study of blood T cell repertoires in COVID-19. TCRdb keeps only in-frame clones here, not all; method: immunoSEQ multiplex PCR. The sample includes 250,000 to 350,000 clones, 75% to 90% seen only once; the top ten take approximately 12%. Trimming left V 4 bases short and J 0 bases short, with 7 bases between. Germline CDR1 is SGHTA and CDR2 is FQGTGA. This CDR3 is 14 amino acids long. Material for sequencing was peripheral blood. The chain employs TRBV7-3 and TRBJ1-3; D gene ambiguous. The receptor was derived from a woman aged 55-69 years with acute or convalescent COVID-19. DNA of the CDR3: TGTGCCAGCAGCTATCGGGGCTCTGGAAACACCATATATTTT. Translating it yields CASSYRGSGNTIYF.